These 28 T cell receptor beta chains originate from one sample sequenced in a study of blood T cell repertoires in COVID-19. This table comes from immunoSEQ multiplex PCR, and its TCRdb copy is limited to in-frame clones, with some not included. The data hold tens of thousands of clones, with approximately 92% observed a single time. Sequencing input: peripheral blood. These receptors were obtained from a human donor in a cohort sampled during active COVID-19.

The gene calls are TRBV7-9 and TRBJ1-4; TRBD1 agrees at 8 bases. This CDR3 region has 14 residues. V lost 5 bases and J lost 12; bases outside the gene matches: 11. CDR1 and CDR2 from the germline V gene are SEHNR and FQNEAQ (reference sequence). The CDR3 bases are TGTGCCAGCAGCCTTCGAGCAGGGGGCGCCGAACTGTTTTTT. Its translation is CASSLRAGGAELFF.

The CDR3 bases are TGTGCCAGCAATCCGGGACTAGCTACACATGAGCAGTTCTTC. This encodes CASNPGLATHEQFF. This rearrangement joins TRBV6-5 to TRBJ2-1; 9 nucleotides line up with TRBD2. The CDR3 extends over 14 amino acids. Trimming took 7 bases from V and 8 from J; bases not matched to a gene: 9. Germline-derived CDR1 and CDR2 are MNHEY and SVGAGI.

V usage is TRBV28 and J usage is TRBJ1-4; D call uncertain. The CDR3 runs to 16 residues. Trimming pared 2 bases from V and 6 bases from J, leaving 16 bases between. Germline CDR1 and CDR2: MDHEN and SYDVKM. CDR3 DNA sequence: TGTGCCAGCAGTTTAATATCCGAGGGAAGTTATGAAAAACTGTTTTTT. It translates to CASSLISEGSYEKLFF. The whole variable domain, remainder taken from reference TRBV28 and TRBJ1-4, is DVKVTQSSRYLVKRTGEKVFLECVQDMDHENMFWYRQDPGLGLRLIYFSYDVKMKEKGDIPEGYSVSREKKERFSLILESASTNQTSMYLCASSLISEGSYEKLFFGSGTQLSVL.

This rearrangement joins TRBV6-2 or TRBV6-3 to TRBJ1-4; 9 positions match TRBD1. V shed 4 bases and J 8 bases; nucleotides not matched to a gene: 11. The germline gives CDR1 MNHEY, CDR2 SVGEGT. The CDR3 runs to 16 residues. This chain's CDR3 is CASSSPGTGIREKLFF. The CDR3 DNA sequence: TGTGCCAGCAGTTCCCCCGGGACAGGGATTAGAGAAAAACTGTTTTTT.

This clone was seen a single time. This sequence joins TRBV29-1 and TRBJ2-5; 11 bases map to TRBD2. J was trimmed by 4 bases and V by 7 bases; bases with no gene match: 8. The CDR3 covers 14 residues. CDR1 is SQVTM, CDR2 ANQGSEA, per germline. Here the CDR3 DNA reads TGCAGCGCCTCGGGACTAGCGGATCCAGAGACCCAGTACTTC. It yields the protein CSASGLADPETQYF.

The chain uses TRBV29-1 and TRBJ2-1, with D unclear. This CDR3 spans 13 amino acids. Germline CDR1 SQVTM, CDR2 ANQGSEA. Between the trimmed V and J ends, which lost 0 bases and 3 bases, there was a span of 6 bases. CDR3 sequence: CSVEERSYNEQFF. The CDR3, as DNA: TGCAGCGTTGAAGAGAGAAGCTACAATGAGCAGTTCTTC.

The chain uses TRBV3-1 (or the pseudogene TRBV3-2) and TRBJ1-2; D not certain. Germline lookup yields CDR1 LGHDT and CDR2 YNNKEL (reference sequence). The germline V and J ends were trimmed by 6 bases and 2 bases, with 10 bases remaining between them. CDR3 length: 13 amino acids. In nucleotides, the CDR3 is TGTGCCAGCAGTGGCGGAGGAAACTATGGCTACACCTTC. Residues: CASSGGGNYGYTF.

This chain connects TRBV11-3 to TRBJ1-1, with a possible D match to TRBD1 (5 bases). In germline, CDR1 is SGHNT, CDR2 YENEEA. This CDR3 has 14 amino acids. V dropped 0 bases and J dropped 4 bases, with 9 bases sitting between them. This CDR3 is CASSLEAGGTEAFF. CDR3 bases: TGTGCCAGCAGCTTAGAAGCCGGGGGCACTGAAGCTTTCTTT.

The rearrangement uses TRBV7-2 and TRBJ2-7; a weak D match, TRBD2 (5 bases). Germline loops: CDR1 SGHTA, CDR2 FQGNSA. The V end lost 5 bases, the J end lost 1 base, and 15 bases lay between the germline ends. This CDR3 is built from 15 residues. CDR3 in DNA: TGTGCCAGCAGCCCTATCCGGACTCGGTCCTACGAGCAGTACTTC. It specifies CASSPIRTRSYEQYF.

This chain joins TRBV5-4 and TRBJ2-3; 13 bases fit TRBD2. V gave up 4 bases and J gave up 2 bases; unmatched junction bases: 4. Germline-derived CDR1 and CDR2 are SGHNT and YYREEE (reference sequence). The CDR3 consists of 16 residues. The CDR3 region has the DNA TGTGCCAGCAGCCAACTAGCGGGGGGGCTCACAGATACGCAGTATTTT. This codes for CASSQLAGGLTDTQYF.

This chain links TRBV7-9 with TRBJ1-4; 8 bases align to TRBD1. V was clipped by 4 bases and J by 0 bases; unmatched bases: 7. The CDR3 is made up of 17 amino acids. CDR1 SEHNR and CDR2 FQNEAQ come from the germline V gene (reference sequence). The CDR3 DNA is TGTGCCAGCAGCTCCCGACAGGGGAGTGCAACTAATGAAAAACTGTTTTTT. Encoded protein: CASSSRQGSATNEKLFF.

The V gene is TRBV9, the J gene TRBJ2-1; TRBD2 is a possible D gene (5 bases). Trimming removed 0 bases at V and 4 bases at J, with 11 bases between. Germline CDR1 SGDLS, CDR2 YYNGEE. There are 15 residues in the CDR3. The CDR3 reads CASSVAGGEYNEQFF. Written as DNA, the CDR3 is TGTGCCAGCAGCGTAGCTGGTGGGGAGTACAATGAGCAGTTCTTC.

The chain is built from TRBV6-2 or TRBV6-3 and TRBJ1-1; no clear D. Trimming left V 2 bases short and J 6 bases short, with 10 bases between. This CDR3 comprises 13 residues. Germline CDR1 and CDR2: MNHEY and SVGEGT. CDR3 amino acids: CASSYDRLAEAFF. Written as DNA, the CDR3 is TGTGCCAGCAGTTACGACCGGCTAGCTGAAGCTTTCTTT.

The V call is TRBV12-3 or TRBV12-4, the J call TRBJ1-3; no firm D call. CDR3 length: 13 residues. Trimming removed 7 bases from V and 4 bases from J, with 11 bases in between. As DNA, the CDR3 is TGTGCCAGCACCCCCAGTCAAGGAAACACCATATATTTT. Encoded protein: CASTPSQGNTIYF.

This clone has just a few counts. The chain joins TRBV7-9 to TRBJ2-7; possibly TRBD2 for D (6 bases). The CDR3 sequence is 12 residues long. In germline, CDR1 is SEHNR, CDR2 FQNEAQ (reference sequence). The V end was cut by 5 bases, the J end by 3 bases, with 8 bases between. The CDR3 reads CASSPGGYEQYF. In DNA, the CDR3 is TGTGCCAGCAGCCCCGGGGGCTACGAGCAGTACTTC.

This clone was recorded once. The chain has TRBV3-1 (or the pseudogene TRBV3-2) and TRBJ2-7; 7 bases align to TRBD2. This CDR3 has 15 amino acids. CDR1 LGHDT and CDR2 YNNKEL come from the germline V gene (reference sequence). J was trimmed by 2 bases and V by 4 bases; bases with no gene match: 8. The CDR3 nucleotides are TGTGCCAGCAGCCCATCCACGGGACTACCCTACGAGCAGTACTTC. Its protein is CASSPSTGLPYEQYF.

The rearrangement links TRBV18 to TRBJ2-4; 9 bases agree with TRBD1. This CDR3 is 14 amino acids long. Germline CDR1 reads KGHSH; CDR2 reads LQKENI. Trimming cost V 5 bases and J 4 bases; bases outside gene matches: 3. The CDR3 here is CASSSGTGKNIQYF. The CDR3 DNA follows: TGTGCCAGCTCATCCGGGACAGGGAAAAACATTCAGTACTTC. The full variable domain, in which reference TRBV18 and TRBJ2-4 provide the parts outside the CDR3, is NAGVMQNPRHLVRRRGQEARLRCSPMKGHSHVYWYRQLPEEGLKFMVYLQKENIIDESGMPKERFSAEFPKEGPSILRIQQVVRGDSAAYFCASSSGTGKNIQYFGAGTRLSVL.

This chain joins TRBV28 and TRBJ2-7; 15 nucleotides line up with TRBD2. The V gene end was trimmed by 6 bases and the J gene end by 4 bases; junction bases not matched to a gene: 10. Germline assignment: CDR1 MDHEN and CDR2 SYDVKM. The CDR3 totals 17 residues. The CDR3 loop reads CASSPLPGLAGGYEQYF. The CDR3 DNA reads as TGTGCCAGCAGCCCTCTTCCCGGACTAGCGGGAGGGTACGAGCAGTACTTC.

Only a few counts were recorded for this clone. CDR3 sequence reads: CASSRGQGGNTIYF. The CDR3 DNA sequence: TGTGCCAGCAGCCGGGGACAGGGCGGAAACACCATATATTTT. This chain uses TRBV2 with TRBJ1-3, with 9 bases aligning to TRBD1. CDR3 size: 14 residues. From germline, CDR1 is SNHLY and CDR2 FYNNEI. V lost 6 bases to trimming and J lost 4 bases; unmatched junction nucleotides: 4.

As DNA, the CDR3 is TGTGCCAGCAGTTGGGAGTGGAACACTGAAGCTTTCTTT. It encodes CASSWEWNTEAFF. This chain joins TRBV28 and TRBJ1-1; D ambiguous. The V end was cut by 4 bases, the J end by 1 base, with 7 bases between. The CDR3 extends over 13 amino acids. In germline, CDR1 is MDHEN, CDR2 SYDVKM.

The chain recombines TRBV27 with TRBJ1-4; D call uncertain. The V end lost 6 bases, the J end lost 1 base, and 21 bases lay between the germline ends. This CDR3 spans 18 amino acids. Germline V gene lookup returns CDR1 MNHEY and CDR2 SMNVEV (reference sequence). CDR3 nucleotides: TGTGCCAGCAGAAAGAATCGGACTTCCTTGGGAACTAATGAAAAACTGTTTTTT. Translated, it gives CASRKNRTSLGTNEKLFF.

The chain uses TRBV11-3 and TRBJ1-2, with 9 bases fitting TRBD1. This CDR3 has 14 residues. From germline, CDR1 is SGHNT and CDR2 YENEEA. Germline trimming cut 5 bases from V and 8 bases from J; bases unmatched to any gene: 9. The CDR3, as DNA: TGTGCCAGCAGCCCAGGACAGGGGATCGGGGGCTACACCTTC. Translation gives CASSPGQGIGGYTF.

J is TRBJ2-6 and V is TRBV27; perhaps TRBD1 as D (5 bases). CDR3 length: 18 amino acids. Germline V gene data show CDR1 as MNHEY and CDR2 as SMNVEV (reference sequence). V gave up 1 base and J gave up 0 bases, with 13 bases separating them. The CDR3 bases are TGTGCCAGCAGTTTATTAGCAGGGAAGAGCTCTGGGGCCAACGTCCTGACTTTC. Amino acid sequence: CASSLLAGKSSGANVLTF. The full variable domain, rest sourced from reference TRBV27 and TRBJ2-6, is EAQVTQNPRYLITVTGKKLTVTCSQNMNHEYMSWYRQDPGLGLRQIYYSMNVEVTDKGDVPEGYKVSRKEKRNFPLILESPSPNQTSLYFCASSLLAGKSSGANVLTFGAGSRLTVL.

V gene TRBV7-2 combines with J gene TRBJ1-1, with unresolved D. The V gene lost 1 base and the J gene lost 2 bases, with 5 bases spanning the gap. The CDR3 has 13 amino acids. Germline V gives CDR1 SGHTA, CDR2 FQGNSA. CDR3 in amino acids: CASSLDRNTEAFF. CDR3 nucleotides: TGTGCCAGCAGCTTAGACAGAAACACTGAAGCTTTCTTT. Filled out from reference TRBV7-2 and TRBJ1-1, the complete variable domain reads GAGVSQSPSNKVTEKGKDVELRCDPISGHTALYWYRQSLGQGLEFLIYFQGNSAPDKSGLPSDRFSAERTGGSVSTLTIQRTQQEDSAVYLCASSLDRNTEAFFGQGTRLTVV.

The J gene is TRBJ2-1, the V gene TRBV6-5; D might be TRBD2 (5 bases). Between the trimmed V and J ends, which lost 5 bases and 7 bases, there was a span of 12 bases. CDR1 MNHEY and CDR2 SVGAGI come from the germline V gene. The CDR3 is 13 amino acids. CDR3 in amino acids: CASSTRILNEQFF. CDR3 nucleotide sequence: TGTGCCAGCAGTACTAGGATCCTAAATGAGCAGTTCTTC.

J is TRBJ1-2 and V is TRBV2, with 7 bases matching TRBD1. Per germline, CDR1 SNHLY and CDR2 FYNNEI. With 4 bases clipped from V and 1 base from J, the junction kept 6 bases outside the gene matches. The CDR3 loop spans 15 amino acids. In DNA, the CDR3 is TGTGCCAGCAGTGCCCCGGGACAGATTAACTATGGCTACACCTTC. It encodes CASSAPGQINYGYTF.

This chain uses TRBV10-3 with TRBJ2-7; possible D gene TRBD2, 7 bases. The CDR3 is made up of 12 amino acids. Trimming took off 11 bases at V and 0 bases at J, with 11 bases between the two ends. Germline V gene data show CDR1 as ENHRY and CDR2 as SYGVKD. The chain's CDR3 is CASGGHSYEQYF. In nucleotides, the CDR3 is TGTGCCTCCGGGGGGCACTCCTACGAGCAGTACTTC.

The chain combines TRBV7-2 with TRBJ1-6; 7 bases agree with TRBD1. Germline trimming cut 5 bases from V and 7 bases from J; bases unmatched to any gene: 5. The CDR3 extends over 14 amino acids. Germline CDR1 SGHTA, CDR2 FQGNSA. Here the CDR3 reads CASSLLQGNSPLHF. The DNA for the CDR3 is TGTGCCAGCAGCCTCCTACAGGGGAATTCACCCCTCCACTTT. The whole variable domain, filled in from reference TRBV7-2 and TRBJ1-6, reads GAGVSQSPSNKVTEKGKDVELRCDPISGHTALYWYRQSLGQGLEFLIYFQGNSAPDKSGLPSDRFSAERTGGSVSTLTIQRTQQEDSAVYLCASSLLQGNSPLHFGNGTRLTVT.